These T cell receptor beta chains were read from a single sample in a study of T-cell reconstitution after alpha-beta-depleted transplantation in children. Via MiXCR, TCRdb re-called the PCR reads, giving one row per CDR3 protein. Among about 260,000 distinct CDR3 sequences listed, 8.2% were seen once. The sequencing used PBMCs, mostly from graft donor cells, collected 180 days after TCRalphabeta/CD19-depleted stem cell transplant. These receptors were taken from a male patient younger than 18 who had a stem cell transplant for acute lymphoblastic leukemia, so the T cells may come from the graft donor. The CDR3 runs from the conserved cysteine through the conserved F or W. Each record gives: V gene, clone size, D gene, J gene, CDR3 protein, CDR3 DNA. A D gene is named only where the DNA matches it firmly. Rows may omit the clone size; those that give it use once, few, many or a size class.

TRBV6-6,many,NA,TRBJ1-1,CASSYGTNTEAFF,TGTGCCAGCAGTTACGGGACGAACACTGAAGCTTTCTTT
TRBV12-3/TRBV12-4,many,NA,TRBJ1-2,CASSPGPAGGYTF,TGTGCCAGCAGTCCCGGGCCAGCTGGGGGCTACACCTTC
TRBV27,many,TRBD2,TRBJ2-2,CASSLEAGGNTGELFF,TGTGCCAGCAGTTTAGAAGCGGGGGGGAACACCGGGGAGCTGTTTTTT
TRBV5-6,many,NA,TRBJ2-3,CASSLGLTRSHLRSTDTQYF,TGTGCCAGCAGCTTGGGTCTGACTAGAAGCCATCTCCGTAGCACAGATACGCAGTATTTT
TRBV20-1,many,NA,TRBJ2-2,CSASDPRNPLERELFF,TGCAGTGCTAGTGACCCCCGGAACCCCCTTGAAAGGGAGCTGTTTTTT
TRBV12-3/TRBV12-4,NA,TRBD2,TRBJ2-7,CASREGLAGGPYEQYF,TGTGCCAGCAGGGAGGGACTAGCGGGAGGGCCCTACGAGCAGTACTTC
TRBV29-1,many,NA,TRBJ2-6,CSVEAGIGANVLTF,TGCAGCGTTGAGGCGGGAATTGGGGCCAACGTCCTGACTTTC
TRBV20-1,many,NA,TRBJ1-1,CIAVWGGGAFF,TGCATTGCTGTTTGGGGCGGCGGAGCTTTCTTT
TRBV28,many,NA,TRBJ2-3,CASSSPTYTQYF,TGTGCCAGCAGTTCCCCAACCTATACGCAGTATTTT
TRBV4-2,many,TRBD2,TRBJ2-7,CASSLGALAGARPYEQYF,TGTGCCAGCAGCCTCGGAGCACTAGCGGGGGCTCGACCCTACGAGCAGTACTTC
TRBV4-3,few,NA,TRBJ2-4,CASSQDLVSGGIQYF,TGCGCCAGCAGCCAAGATCTGGTCAGCGGAGGTATTCAGTACTTC
TRBV3-1,many,NA,TRBJ1-1,CASSHAGQYVRAFF,TGTGCCAGCAGCCACGCTGGGCAGTACGTGAGAGCTTTCTTT
TRBV13,few,NA,TRBJ1-6,CASTAADSLISPLHF,TGTGCCAGCACCGCTGCCGACAGCCTGATATCACCCCTCCACTTT
TRBV20-1,many,NA,TRBJ2-1,CSARGGLASSYNEQFF,TGCAGTGCTAGAGGGGGTCTAGCCTCCTCCTACAATGAGCAGTTCTTC
TRBV5-5,many,NA,TRBJ1-1,CASSLAAGENTEAFF,TGTGCCAGCAGCTTGGCCGCAGGGGAGAACACTGAAGCTTTCTTT
TRBV20-1,many,NA,TRBJ1-5,CSAPGVLDGFNQPQHF,TGCAGTGCTCCGGGCGTCCTTGACGGGTTCAATCAGCCCCAGCATTTT
TRBV4-3,many,NA,TRBJ2-1,CASSPYSYNEQFF,TGCGCCAGCAGCCCCTACTCCTACAATGAGCAGTTCTTC
TRBV4-3,many,NA,TRBJ2-1,CASSQDVESDEQFF,TGCGCCAGCAGCCAAGATGTGGAGTCGGATGAGCAGTTCTTC
TRBV14,many,NA,TRBJ2-7,CASSHLGVQGNYEQYF,TGTGCCAGCAGCCATCTAGGGGTCCAGGGTAATTACGAGCAGTACTTC
TRBV10-2,many,TRBD2,TRBJ2-7,CASSGSGRSYEQYF,TGCGCCAGCAGTGGTAGCGGGAGGTCCTACGAGCAGTACTTC
TRBV12-3/TRBV12-4,many,TRBD1,TRBJ1-1,CASSPRPTGPKNTEAFF,TGTGCCAGCAGCCCCCGGCCGACAGGGCCGAAGAACACTGAAGCTTTCTTT
TRBV28,many,NA,TRBJ2-2,CASSLWTGSGVGELFF,TGTGCCAGCAGTTTATGGACAGGGAGCGGGGTCGGGGAGCTGTTTTTT
TRBV27,many,NA,TRBJ2-3,CASSFQGPTDTQYF,TGTGCCAGCAGTTTTCAGGGCCCCACTGATACGCAGTATTTT
TRBV12-3/TRBV12-4,many,TRBD1,TRBJ2-7,CASSSSQGERAYEQYF,TGTGCCAGCAGTTCTTCACAGGGGGAAAGAGCCTACGAGCAGTACTTC
TRBV11-2,many,TRBD2,TRBJ2-4,CASESGTSRIF,TGTGCCTCGGAATCCGGGACTAGCCGCATCTTC
TRBV4-2,many,NA,TRBJ2-3,CASVRVAELTDTQYF,TGTGCCAGCGTCCGAGTAGCGGAGCTCACAGATACGCAGTATTTT
TRBV7-2,many,TRBD1,TRBJ1-1,CASSWSGTGVGGNTEAFF,TGTGCCAGCAGCTGGTCCGGGACAGGGGTCGGGGGGAACACTGAAGCTTTCTTT
TRBV7-2,many,TRBD1,TRBJ1-4,CASRPGTVNEKLFF,TGTGCCAGCAGGCCCGGGACAGTCAATGAAAAACTGTTTTTT
TRBV4-1,many,TRBD1,TRBJ2-7,CASSPNHPLRDSNYEQYF,TGCGCCAGCAGCCCCAACCATCCCCTCCGGGACAGTAACTACGAGCAGTACTTC
TRBV7-6,many,TRBD1,TRBJ2-2,CASSFPGQGSQAGELFF,TGTGCCAGCAGCTTCCCGGGACAGGGGTCCCAAGCCGGGGAGCTGTTTTTT
TRBV7-3,many,NA,TRBJ1-1,CASSLTGGGNTEAFF,TGTGCCAGCAGCTTAACGGGGGGTGGGAACACTGAAGCTTTCTTT
TRBV28,many,NA,TRBJ1-5,CASSFLTSNQPQHF,TGTGCCAGCAGTTTCCTGACCTCCAATCAGCCCCAGCATTTT
TRBV4-2,many,NA,TRBJ2-5,CASSPGGRTEETQYF,TGTGCCAGCAGCCCAGGGGGGCGCACGGAAGAGACCCAGTACTTC
TRBV12-3/TRBV12-4,many,NA,TRBJ2-2,CASSLGGGVGELFF,TGTGCCAGCAGTTTAGGGGGGGGCGTCGGGGAGCTGTTTTTT
TRBV7-9,many,NA,TRBJ1-6,CASSLGSSPLHF,TGTGCCAGCAGCTTAGGATCCTCACCCCTCCACTTT
TRBV7-9,many,NA,TRBJ2-7,CASSSESYEQYF,TGTGCCAGCAGCTCGGAGTCCTACGAGCAGTACTTC
TRBV7-9,many,NA,TRBJ1-2,CASSFEVRDGYTF,TGTGCCAGCAGCTTCGAGGTTAGGGATGGCTACACCTTC
TRBV3-1,many,NA,TRBJ2-5,CASSLSGETQYF,TGTGCCAGCAGCTTGTCGGGAGAGACCCAGTACTTC
TRBV5-1,many,NA,TRBJ2-7,CASSPKDGFDEQYF,TGCGCCAGCAGCCCCAAAGACGGATTTGACGAGCAGTACTTC
TRBV12-3/TRBV12-4,many,NA,TRBJ1-1,CASSPTPVNTEAFF,TGTGCCAGCAGCCCGACTCCGGTTAACACTGAAGCTTTCTTT
TRBV10-3,many,TRBD1,TRBJ1-2,CAISESRDSNYGYTF,TGTGCCATCAGTGAGTCCCGGGACAGTAACTATGGCTACACCTTC
TRBV4-1,many,TRBD1,TRBJ1-6,CASSQDPPTGSNSPLHF,TGCGCCAGCAGCCAAGATCCCCCGACAGGGAGTAATTCACCCCTCCACTTT
TRBV27,many,NA,TRBJ2-2,CASSLLTSRDTGELFF,TGTGCCAGCAGTTTGTTAACTAGCAGAGACACCGGGGAGCTGTTTTTT
TRBV7-8,many,NA,TRBJ2-1,CASSNFGEQFF,TGTGCCAGCAGCAATTTCGGTGAGCAGTTCTTC